This entry concerns a single T cell receptor (beta chain). Its antigen remains unknown. With 1 base clipped from V and 7 bases from J, the junction kept 9 bases outside the gene matches. Per the germline V gene, CDR1 is LGHNA and CDR2 is YNFKEQ. This CDR3 spans 16 amino acids. A second PCR of 7 to 11 cycles used a sample-barcoded 5' primer and a J-beta primer mix. Each cDNA molecule carried a tag from a template-switch adaptor that contained 12 random nucleotides. TCRdb used MiXCR to reprocess the 5' RACE reads, holding one entry per CDR3 protein. The sample includes about a million distinct CDR3 sequences, approximately 50% of them seen just once. These data are taken from a study of blood T cells in healthy people across ages. Study information: The template switching approach captured approximately one barcoded beta molecule for every two T cells. Study-level results: The unknown donor CMV status may have confounded expanded clonotype changes.

The amount of total RNA extracted per sample was at least 5 micrograms. The clonotype originates from an older woman in good health. Sequenced: blood. The chain employs TRBV4-2 and TRBJ2-1; 8 positions agree with TRBD2. The chain's CDR3 is CASSQAHSGSRNEQFF. The DNA for the CDR3 is TGTGCCAGCAGCCAAGCCCACAGCGGGAGTAGGAATGAGCAGTTCTTC.